This T cell receptor (beta chain) was found in a study of OX40 agonist ivuxolimab in advanced cancers. Across the whole study: Patients were dosed intravenously with ivuxolimab at 0.01 to 10 mg/kg every 2 weeks. Three patients, one with hepatocellular carcinoma and two with cutaneous melanoma, responded partially.

Notes on this clone: Its target is unknown.

Whole-study results and caveats: There were also nonresponders showing low normalized T-cell clonal expansion.

J gave up 3 bases and V 0 bases, and 7 bases lay outside the gene matches. The CDR3 loop spans 15 amino acids. Germline CDR1 GTSNPN, CDR2 SVGIG (reference sequence). The assay was immunoSEQ multiplex PCR, and TCRdb's table has in-frame clones only and misses some. The sample includes roughly 80,000 clones, around 90% of them seen just once. V usage is TRBV30 and J usage is TRBJ1-1; TRBD1 agrees at 7 bases. Sequenced material: CD4+ or CD8+ T cells sorted from blood, taken in a trial of the OX40 agonist ivuxolimab. The clonotype originates from an adult with an advanced solid tumor such as melanoma, head and neck, liver or kidney cancer. CDR3 sequence: CAWSVPLTGDTEAFF. DNA for the CDR3: TGTGCCTGGAGTGTACCTCTTACAGGGGACACTGAAGCTTTCTTT.